This record looks at one T cell receptor beta chain sequence and its context. This entry comes from a study of cytomegalovirus exposure and HLA in healthy donors. PCR primers comprised 60 Vbeta and 13 Jbeta primers. Measured with immunoSEQ multiplex PCR; TCRdb has only the in-frame clones, and not every one. The data show about 63,000 clones, with approximately 70% seen just once and around 5.4% held by the top ten. The sequencing sample was made of PBMCs. The sequence derives from a man aged 45-65 years in good health and CMV-seronegative.

In nucleotides, the CDR3 is TGTGCCAGCAGTGGGGGGACAGGGGACACTGAAGCTTTCTTT. Translation: CASSGGTGDTEAFF. The chain couples TRBV2 to TRBJ1-1; 10 bases match TRBD1. V was clipped by 4 bases and J by 3 bases; unmatched bases: 2. The germline V gene has CDR1 SNHLY and CDR2 FYNNEI. The CDR3 runs 14 residues.